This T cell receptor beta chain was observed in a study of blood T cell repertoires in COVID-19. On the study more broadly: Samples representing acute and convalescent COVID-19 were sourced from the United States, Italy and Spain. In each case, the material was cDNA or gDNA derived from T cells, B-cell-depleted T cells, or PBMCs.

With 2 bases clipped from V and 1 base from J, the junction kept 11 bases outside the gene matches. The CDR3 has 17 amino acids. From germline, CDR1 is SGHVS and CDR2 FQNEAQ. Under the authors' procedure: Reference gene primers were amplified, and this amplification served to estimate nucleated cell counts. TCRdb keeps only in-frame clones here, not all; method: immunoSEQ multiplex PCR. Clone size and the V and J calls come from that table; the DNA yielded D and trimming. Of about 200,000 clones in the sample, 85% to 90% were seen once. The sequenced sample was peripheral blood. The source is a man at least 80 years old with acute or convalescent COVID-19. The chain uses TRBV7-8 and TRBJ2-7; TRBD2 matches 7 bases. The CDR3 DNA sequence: TGTGCCAGCAGCTTATACTCTCAAGCGGGACTTTCCTACGAGCAGTACTTC. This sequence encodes CASSLYSQAGLSYEQYF.